The 14 T cell receptor beta chains below come from one sample, sequenced in a study of beta chain features in type 1 diabetes. Sequenced material consisted of expressed TCRB transcripts (all of the isolated RNA was reverse transcribed). Here immunoSEQ multiplex PCR was the method, and the copy in TCRdb shows in-frame clones only, minus some. Among 310,000 or so clones listed, 9.5% to 11% were seen once. The sequencing input was naive CD4+ T cells from blood. These receptors came from a woman aged 30 to 39 in good health.

This rearrangement joins TRBV30 to TRBJ2-1; 7 bases fit TRBD2. Germline V gene lookup returns CDR1 GTSNPN and CDR2 SVGIG (reference sequence). V dropped 0 bases and J dropped 3; count of bases not matched to a gene: 11. The CDR3 runs to 17 residues. The DNA of the CDR3 is TGTGCCTGGAGTGTATTGGTCGCGGGAGTGGGCTACAATGAGCAGTTCTTC. Translation: CAWSVLVAGVGYNEQFF.

The CDR3 spells CSVGQAGTVYGYTF. CDR3 sequence (DNA): TGCAGCGTTGGGCAGGCCGGGACAGTGTATGGCTACACCTTC. The V gene is TRBV29-1, the J gene TRBJ1-2; 7 bases are shared with TRBD1. Germline loops: CDR1 SQVTM, CDR2 ANQGSEA. Trimming cost V 4 bases and J 5 bases; bases outside gene matches: 10. CDR3 length: 14 amino acids. The variable domain in full, completed from reference TRBV29-1 and TRBJ1-2, reads SAVISQKPSRDICQRGTSLTIQCQVDSQVTMMFWYRQQPGQSLTLIATANQGSEATYESGFVIDKFPISRPNLTFSTLTVSNMSPEDSSIYLCSVGQAGTVYGYTFGSGTRLTVV.

This clone was seen only a few times. V usage is TRBV25-1 and J usage is TRBJ2-2, with 8 bases identical to TRBD2. V was clipped by 5 bases and J by 7 bases; unmatched bases: 3. This CDR3 contains 13 residues. The germline gives CDR1 MGHDK, CDR2 SYGVNS. In DNA form, the CDR3 reads TGTGCCAGCAGTCTGACTAGCGACGGGGAGCTGTTTTTT. This translates into CASSLTSDGELFF.

This chain joins TRBV7-6 and TRBJ1-1; weak D call: TRBD1 (6 bases). In germline, CDR1 is SGHVS, CDR2 FNYEAQ. Trimming took off 2 bases at V and 4 bases at J, with 11 bases between the two ends. This CDR3 spans 14 amino acids. The CDR3 coding sequence is TGTGCCAGCAGCTTACAGGGGATACTCACTGAAGCTTTCTTT. Translated, it gives CASSLQGILTEAFF.

This clone appeared a few times. The chain combines TRBV7-9 with TRBJ2-5; 8 bases agree with TRBD2. Germline V gene sequence: CDR1 SEHNR, CDR2 FQNEAQ (reference sequence). There are 14 residues in the CDR3. V was clipped by 7 bases and J by 0 bases; unmatched bases: 4. The chain's CDR3 is CASIQLADQETQYF. The DNA of the CDR3 is TGTGCCAGCATCCAACTAGCGGACCAAGAGACCCAGTACTTC.

This clone has only a few counts. V usage is TRBV15 and J usage is TRBJ2-5; 7 bases are shared with TRBD1. The CDR3 has 15 residues. The V gene end was trimmed by 4 bases and the J gene end by 2 bases; junction bases not matched to a gene: 7. Germline CDR1 LNHNV, CDR2 YYDKDF (reference sequence). CDR3 coding DNA: TGTGCCACCAGCAACAACGGGGACAGTCAAGAGACCCAGTACTTC. It specifies CATSNNGDSQETQYF.

This clone was found a few times. The identical CDR3 is also encoded by other nucleotide sequences in the sample. The chain carries TRBV28 and TRBJ1-5; D uncertain. V was cut by 5 bases and J by 4 bases, with 6 bases left in between. The germline V gene encodes CDR1 MDHEN and CDR2 SYDVKM. This CDR3 is 12 amino acids long. This chain's CDR3 is CASSLPNQPQHF. The CDR3 DNA reads as TGTGCCAGCAGTCTCCCGAATCAGCCCCAGCATTTT.

This clone was seen a few times. The V call is TRBV23-1, the J call TRBJ2-2, with no clear D. TRBV23-1 is known as an ORF, though its function is uncertain. This CDR3 comprises 14 residues. Trimming cost V 1 base and J 5 bases, with 8 bases left between them. CDR3 DNA sequence: TGCGCCAGCAGTCAATTGCAGTTAACCGGGGAGCTGTTTTTT. This translates into CASSQLQLTGELFF.

This clone turned up a few times. V usage is TRBV9 and J usage is TRBJ2-2, with 7 bases aligning to TRBD1. The J segment lost 0 bases and the V segment lost 2 bases, leaving 1 base of the junction unmatched. The germline CDR1 and CDR2 sequences are SGDLS and YYNGEE. The CDR3 is 15 amino acids. The CDR3 spells CASSVQGANTGELFF. The DNA for the CDR3 is TGTGCCAGCAGCGTGCAGGGGGCGAACACCGGGGAGCTGTTTTTT. Together with reference TRBV9 and TRBJ2-2, the CDR3 gives the full variable domain: DSGVTQTPKHLITATGQRVTLRCSPRSGDLSVYWYQQSLDQGLQFLIQYYNGEERAKGNILERFSAQQFPDLHSELNLSSLELGDSALYFCASSVQGANTGELFFGEGSRLTVL.

There are a few counts of this clone. The J gene is TRBJ2-7, the V gene TRBV19; 8 bases map to TRBD1. V shed 1 base and J 5 bases; nucleotides not matched to a gene: 7. CDR1 is LNHDA, CDR2 SQIVND, per germline (reference sequence). The CDR3 runs 15 residues. DNA of the CDR3: TGTGCCAGTAGTATAGTCCCGGGACAGGCCCACGAGCAGTACTTC. Protein: CASSIVPGQAHEQYF. Using reference TRBV19 and TRBJ2-7 for the parts outside the CDR3, the full variable domain is DGGITQSPKYLFRKEGQNVTLSCEQNLNHDAMYWYRQDPGQGLRLIYYSQIVNDFQKGDIAEGYSVSREKKESFPLTVTSAQKNPTAFYLCASSIVPGQAHEQYFGPGTRLTVT.

This clone was detected only a few times. This same CDR3 is encoded by further DNA sequences in the sample. This chain links TRBV18 with TRBJ2-5, with TRBD1 as a possible D gene (5 bases). Between the trimmed V and J ends, which lost 1 base and 2 bases, there was a span of 5 bases. The germline V gene has CDR1 KGHSH and CDR2 LQKENI. The CDR3 contains 13 residues. The CDR3 reads CASSPQGQETQYF. DNA of the CDR3: TGTGCCAGCTCACCACAGGGGCAAGAGACCCAGTACTTC.

This clone was counted only a few times. This chain uses TRBV11-2 with TRBJ2-3, with a possible D match to TRBD1 (6 bases). Germline V CDR1 and CDR2: SGHAT, FQNNGV. The CDR3 spans 17 residues. Trimming shortened V by 0 bases and J by 5 bases, and 18 bases separated the two germline ends. CDR3 amino acids: CASSLDQAGVPRDTQYF. The CDR3 DNA reads TGTGCCAGCAGCTTAGATCAGGCAGGGGTCCCACGAGATACGCAGTATTTT.

The rearrangement links TRBV28 to TRBJ1-2, with D maybe TRBD1 (6 bases). V lost 2 bases, J lost 6 bases, and 10 bases lay in between. CDR1 MDHEN and CDR2 SYDVKM come from the germline V gene. The CDR3 runs 13 residues. The CDR3 loop reads CASSLRTGNGYTF. CDR3 coding DNA: TGTGCCAGCAGTTTACGAACAGGGAATGGCTACACCTTC.

This clone was seen a handful of times. V gene TRBV7-2 combines with J gene TRBJ2-3; weak D call: TRBD2 (5 bases). Germline CDR1 SGHTA, CDR2 FQGNSA. The ends were cut back, 3 bases at V and 6 bases at J, with 19 bases in the middle. This CDR3 region has 16 residues. The CDR3 loop is CASSLGQDYWVDTQYF. The CDR3 DNA reads as TGTGCCAGCAGCTTGGGTCAAGACTATTGGGTGGATACGCAGTATTTT. The full variable domain, rest sourced from reference TRBV7-2 and TRBJ2-3, is GAGVSQSPSNKVTEKGKDVELRCDPISGHTALYWYRQSLGQGLEFLIYFQGNSAPDKSGLPSDRFSAERTGGSVSTLTIQRTQQEDSAVYLCASSLGQDYWVDTQYFGPGTRLTVL.